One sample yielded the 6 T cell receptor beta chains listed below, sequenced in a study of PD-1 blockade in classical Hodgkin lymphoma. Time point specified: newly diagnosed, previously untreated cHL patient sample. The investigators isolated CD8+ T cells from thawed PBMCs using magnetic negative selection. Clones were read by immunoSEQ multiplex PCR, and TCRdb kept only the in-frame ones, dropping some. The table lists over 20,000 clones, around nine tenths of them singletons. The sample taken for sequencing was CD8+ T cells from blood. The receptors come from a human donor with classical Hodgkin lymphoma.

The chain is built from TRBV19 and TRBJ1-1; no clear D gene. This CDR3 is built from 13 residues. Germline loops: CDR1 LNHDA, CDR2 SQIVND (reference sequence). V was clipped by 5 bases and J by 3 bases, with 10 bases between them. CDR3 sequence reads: CASSLSVDTEAFF. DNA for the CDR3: TGTGCCAGTAGTCTGTCTGTGGACACTGAAGCTTTCTTT.

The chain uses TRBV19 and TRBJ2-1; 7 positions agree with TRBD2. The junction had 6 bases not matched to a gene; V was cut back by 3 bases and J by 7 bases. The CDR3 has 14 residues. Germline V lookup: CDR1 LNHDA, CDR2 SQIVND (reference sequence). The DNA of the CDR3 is TGTGCCAGTAGTATTGGCGGGAGTATGAATGAGCAGTTCTTC. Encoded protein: CASSIGGSMNEQFF.

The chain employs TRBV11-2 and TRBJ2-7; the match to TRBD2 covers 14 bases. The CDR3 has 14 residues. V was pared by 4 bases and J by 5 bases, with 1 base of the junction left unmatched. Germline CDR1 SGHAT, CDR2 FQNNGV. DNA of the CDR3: TGTGCCAGCAGCTGGGGACTAGCGGGGGACGAGCAGTACTTC. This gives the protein CASSWGLAGDEQYF.

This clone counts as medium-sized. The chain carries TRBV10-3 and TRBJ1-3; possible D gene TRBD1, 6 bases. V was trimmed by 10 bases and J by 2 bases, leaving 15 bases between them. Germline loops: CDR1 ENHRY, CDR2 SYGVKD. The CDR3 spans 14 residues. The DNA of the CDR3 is TGTGCCACTTCGTACAGGGCGGCTGGAAACACCATATATTTT. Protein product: CATSYRAAGNTIYF.

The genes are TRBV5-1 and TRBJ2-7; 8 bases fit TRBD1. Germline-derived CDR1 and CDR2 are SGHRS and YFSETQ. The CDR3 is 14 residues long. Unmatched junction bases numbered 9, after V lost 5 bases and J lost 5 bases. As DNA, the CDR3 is TGCGCCAGCAGACCACTGGACAGGGCCCACGAGCAGTACTTC. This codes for CASRPLDRAHEQYF.

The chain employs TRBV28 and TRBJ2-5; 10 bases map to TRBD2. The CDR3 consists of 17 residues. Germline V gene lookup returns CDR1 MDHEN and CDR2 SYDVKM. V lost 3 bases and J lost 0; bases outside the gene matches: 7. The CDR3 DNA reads TGTGCCAGCAGTTTCCCCCTAGCGGGGGTCAACCAAGAGACCCAGTACTTC. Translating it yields CASSFPLAGVNQETQYF.